The 2 T cell receptor beta chains reported below all come from one sample, sequenced in a study of identifying expanded T cells in peripheral blood. Data came from immunoSEQ multiplex PCR; TCRdb stores just in-frame clones and leaves some out. The sample gives around 76,000 clones, roughly 90% of which show up once; more than 2.5% is in the top ten. Sequencing was performed on blood. The source of these receptors is a person aged 18-70 years in good health.

The V gene is TRBV4-1, the J gene TRBJ1-5, with 9 bases lining up with TRBD1. V was clipped by 6 bases and J by 6 bases; unmatched bases: 12. This CDR3 is 16 amino acids long. Looked up from germline, CDR1 is MGHRA and CDR2 is YSYEKL. CDR3 sequence reads: CASRLTDRGESQPQHF. In DNA form, the CDR3 reads TGCGCCAGCAGACTAACCGACAGGGGGGAGAGTCAGCCCCAGCATTTT.

J is TRBJ2-7 and V is TRBV14; D unclear. The CDR3 runs 11 residues. Trimming left V 1 base short and J 2 bases short, with 0 bases between. The V gene's germline CDR1 is SGHDN and CDR2 FVKESK. The CDR3 loop is CASSQAYEQYF. The CDR3 DNA reads TGTGCCAGCAGCCAAGCCTACGAGCAGTACTTC.